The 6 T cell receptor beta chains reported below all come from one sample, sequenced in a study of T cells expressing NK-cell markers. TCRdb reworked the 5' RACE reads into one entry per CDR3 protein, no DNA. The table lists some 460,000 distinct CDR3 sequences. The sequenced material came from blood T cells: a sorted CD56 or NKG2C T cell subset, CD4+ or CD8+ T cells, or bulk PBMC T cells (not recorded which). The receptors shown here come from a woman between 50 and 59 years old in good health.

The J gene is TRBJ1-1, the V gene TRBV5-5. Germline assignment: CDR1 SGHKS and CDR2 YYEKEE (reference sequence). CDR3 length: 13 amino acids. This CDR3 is CASSLFMNTEAFF.

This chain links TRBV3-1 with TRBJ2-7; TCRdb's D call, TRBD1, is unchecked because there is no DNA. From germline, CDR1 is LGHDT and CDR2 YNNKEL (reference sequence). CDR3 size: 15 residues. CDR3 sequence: CASSPLRGKGDEQYF.

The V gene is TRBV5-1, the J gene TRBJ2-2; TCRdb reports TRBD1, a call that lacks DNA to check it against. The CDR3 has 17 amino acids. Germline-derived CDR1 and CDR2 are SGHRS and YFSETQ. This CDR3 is CASSLVVGSPVAGELFF.

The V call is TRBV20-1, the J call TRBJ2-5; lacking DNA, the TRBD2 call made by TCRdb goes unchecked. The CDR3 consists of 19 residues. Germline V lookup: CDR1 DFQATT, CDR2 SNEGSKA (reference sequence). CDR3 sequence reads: CSARGIAGTSGIVQETQYF.

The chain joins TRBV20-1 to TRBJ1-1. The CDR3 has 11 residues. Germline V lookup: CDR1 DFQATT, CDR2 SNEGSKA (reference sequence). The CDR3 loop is CSANQDMTAFF.

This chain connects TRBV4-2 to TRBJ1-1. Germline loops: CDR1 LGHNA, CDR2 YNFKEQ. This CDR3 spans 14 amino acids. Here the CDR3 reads CASSRGLWYTEAFF.